This T cell receptor beta chain was retrieved from a study of monozygotic twins with inflammatory bowel disease. TCRdb reworked the 5' RACE reads into one entry per CDR3 protein, no DNA. The sample's table shows around 380,000 distinct CDR3 sequences. The germline CDR1 and CDR2 sequences are SQVTM and ANQGSEA. This CDR3 contains 11 residues. This rearrangement joins TRBV29-1 to TRBJ2-2. The TCR sequence derives from a human donor with ulcerative colitis or Crohn's disease, or a healthy co-twin of an affected twin (not recorded which). The sequenced sample consisted of blood. The CDR3 is CSVLITGELFF.